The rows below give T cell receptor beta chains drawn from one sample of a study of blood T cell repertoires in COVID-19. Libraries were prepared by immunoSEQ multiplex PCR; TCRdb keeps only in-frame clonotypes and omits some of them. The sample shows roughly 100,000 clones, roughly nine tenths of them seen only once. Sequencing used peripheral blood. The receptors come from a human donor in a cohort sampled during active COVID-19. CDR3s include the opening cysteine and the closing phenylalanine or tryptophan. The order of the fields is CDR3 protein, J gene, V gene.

CASSEGHHYEQYF	TRBJ2-7	TRBV19
CASSQEGWGLNTGELFF	TRBJ2-2	TRBV4-3
CASSMRALGIEKLFF	TRBJ1-4	TRBV19
CASSFPQTGHNSPLHF	TRBJ1-6	TRBV7-2
CASSPGGFSYNSPLHF	TRBJ1-6	TRBV25-1
CASSYSSGLALYEQYF	TRBJ2-7	TRBV6-5
CASSFPSGHRYNEQFF	TRBJ2-1	TRBV7-9
CASSLGAGGGTDTQYF	TRBJ2-3	TRBV7-2
CASSPGVYGYTF	TRBJ1-2	TRBV5-1
CASSLETFIRGYTF	TRBJ1-2	TRBV5-5
CASSFPGYTQYF	TRBJ2-3	TRBV6-2/TRBV6-3
CASSQQGYNSPLHF	TRBJ1-6	TRBV3-1/TRBV3-2
CASSLFAELISYEQYF	TRBJ2-7	TRBV28
CAWNQGLFGAEAFF	TRBJ1-1	TRBV30
CASFRTGDPNYGYTF	TRBJ1-2	TRBV19
CASSIWEGSQGTQYF	TRBJ2-5	TRBV19
CASTVSGTGKQYF	TRBJ2-7	TRBV2
CASRSRENTEAFF	TRBJ1-1	TRBV12-3/TRBV12-4
CASSIDFQPYYNQPQHF	TRBJ1-5	TRBV19
CASSMLAGGENEQFF	TRBJ2-1	TRBV19
CATSEPGQGHEKLFF	TRBJ1-4	TRBV24-1
CASSSLTGGIDEQFF	TRBJ2-1	TRBV28
CASSQGQGVSYGYTF	TRBJ1-2	TRBV4-1
CASSQVRTGGNGYTF	TRBJ1-2	TRBV4-3
CASSQDGDSYNEQFF	TRBJ2-1	TRBV5-8
CASSLVLAGGTDTQYF	TRBJ2-3	TRBV5-1
CASSLAGGPADTQYF	TRBJ2-3	TRBV6-2/TRBV6-3
CASREYRETNEKLFF	TRBJ1-4	TRBV2
CASSQDVGAGYTF	TRBJ1-2	TRBV4-3
CASSSGLAGGNTGELFF	TRBJ2-2	TRBV7-9